Sequencing of this T cell receptor beta chain was carried out in a study of tissue T cells after allogeneic stem cell transplantation. CDR3 sequences, V/J genes, frequencies and template counts came from survey-depth TCRbeta sequencing. Produced via immunoSEQ multiplex PCR; TCRdb's table is partial and in-frame only. The table has approximately 3,300 clones, about 70% seen once. CDR1 and CDR2 from the germline V gene are SGDLS and YYNGEE. The CDR3 has 13 residues. V was trimmed by 3 bases and J by 6 bases, leaving 12 bases between them. This clone is labeled large. Its cognate antigen is unknown. GI sites, liver, skin and spleen were taken after median 9.75 post-mortem hours. Whole-study findings and limits: The study did not identify alloreactive or antigen-specific tissue TCRs, and some clones might be persisting host cells. Only a limited share of tissue TCRs appeared in blood or spleen.

The chain recombines TRBV9 with TRBJ1-1, with D perhaps TRBD1 (5 bases). The sample here was tissue from the right colon, taken at autopsy. The source is a male donor older than 55 with lung cancer. CDR3 sequence: CASSEGVIPEAFF. The CDR3 nucleotides read TGTGCCAGCAGCGAAGGGGTGATCCCTGAAGCTTTCTTT.